The clone carrying this TCR beta chain was detected only a few times. Constant-region reverse primers amplified full-length variable regions, followed by semi-nested Nested Universal Primer A PCR. TCRdb independently ran MiXCR on the 5' RACE reads; one entry per CDR3 protein. Altogether around 8,000 distinct CDR3 sequences are present, 36% being singletons, with the ten largest covering roughly 7%. Trimming cost V 0 bases and J 3 bases, with 10 bases left between them. CDR3 size: 15 residues. The germline gives CDR1 SGHKS, CDR2 YYEKEE (reference sequence). The sequencing sample was made of tumor-infiltrating memory CD4+ T cells sorted from the breast tumor. Noted subset: memory CD4+ T cells, CD4+CD45RO+CD25-. V is TRBV5-5 and J is TRBJ2-4; D might be TRBD2 (6 bases). This clonotype was obtained from a female donor with breast cancer. CDR3 nucleotides: TGTGCCAGCAGCTTGGTTGGAGGGAACAAAAACATTCAGTACTTC. It yields the protein CASSLVGGNKNIQYF.